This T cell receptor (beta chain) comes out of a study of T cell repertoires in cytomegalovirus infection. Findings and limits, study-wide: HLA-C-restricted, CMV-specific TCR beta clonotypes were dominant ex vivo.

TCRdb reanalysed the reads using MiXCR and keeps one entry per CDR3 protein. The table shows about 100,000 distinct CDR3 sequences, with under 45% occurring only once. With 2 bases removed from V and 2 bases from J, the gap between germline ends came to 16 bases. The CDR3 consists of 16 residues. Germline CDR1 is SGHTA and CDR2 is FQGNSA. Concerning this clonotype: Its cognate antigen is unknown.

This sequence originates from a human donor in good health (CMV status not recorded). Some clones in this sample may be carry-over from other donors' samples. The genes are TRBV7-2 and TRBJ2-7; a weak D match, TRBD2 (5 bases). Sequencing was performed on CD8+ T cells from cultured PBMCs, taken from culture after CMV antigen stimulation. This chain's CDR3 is CASSLRDEPAAYEQYF. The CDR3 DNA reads TGTGCCAGCAGCTTACGGGATGAGCCAGCCGCCTACGAGCAGTACTTC.